This TCR beta chain was recovered during a study of response to subunit inactivated influenza vaccine. The study, taken as a whole, reports: The authors offered the suggestion that each seasonal influenza vaccination recruits few new T cells.

The sample holds a few counts of this clonotype. Its antigen is unknown. Germline values: CDR1 LGHNA, CDR2 YSLEER. The CDR3 totals 17 residues. The trim removed 0 bases at V and 4 bases at J, leaving 9 bases unmatched. From the RT-PCR reads, TCRdb called clonotypes with MiXCR, one entry per CDR3 protein. The data contain about 190,000 distinct CDR3 sequences, around an eighth of them seen just once; the ten biggest clones take up 26%. The receptor comes from a man aged 45 to 65 who received an inactivated influenza vaccine. The chain couples TRBV4-3 to TRBJ1-1; 9 nucleotides align to TRBD1. Sequenced material: CD8+ T cells sorted from PBMCs, taken about 5 days after vaccination. The CDR3 DNA follows: TGCGCCAGCAGCCAAGATGGGAGAACAGGGGGCTTCACTGAAGCTTTCTTT. Translation gives CASSQDGRTGGFTEAFF.